These 18 T cell receptor beta chains originate from one sample sequenced in a study of T cells in localized non-small cell lung cancer. TCRdb keeps only in-frame clones here, not all; method: immunoSEQ multiplex PCR. The sample consists of approximately 30,000 clones, roughly 89% of them appearing once. The sequenced sample was peripheral blood, obtained before any cancer treatment. The origin of the receptors is a woman aged 18 to 55 with stage I lung adenocarcinoma.

The rearrangement links TRBV5-1 to TRBJ2-1; the match to TRBD2 covers 10 bases. The germline gives CDR1 SGHRS, CDR2 YFSETQ. V shed 0 bases, J shed 0 bases, and the junction held 9 bases outside the gene matches. This CDR3 region has 19 residues. CDR3 loop: CASSLGGTSVRSSYNEQFF. The DNA for the CDR3 is TGCGCCAGCAGCTTGGGCGGGACTAGCGTCAGGAGCTCCTACAATGAGCAGTTCTTC. Full variable domain (rest looked up from reference TRBV5-1 and TRBJ2-1): KAGVTQTPRYLIKTRGQQVTLSCSPISGHRSVSWYQQTPGQGLQFLFEYFSETQRNKGNFPGRFSGRQFSNSRSEMNVSTLELGDSALYLCASSLGGTSVRSSYNEQFFGPGTRLTVL.

Only one count was recorded for this clone. The chain employs TRBV27 and TRBJ2-1; D may be TRBD2 (6 bases). The V and J ends lost 7 bases and 6 bases respectively, with 16 bases between them. The CDR3 loop spans 14 amino acids. Per germline, CDR1 MNHEY and CDR2 SMNVEV (reference sequence). CDR3 in DNA: TGTGCCAGCACCCTCCAAGGGACTTCCAATGAGCAGTTCTTC. It encodes CASTLQGTSNEQFF.

V and J are TRBV28 and TRBJ2-1; D is possibly TRBD1 (6 bases). Germline-derived CDR1 and CDR2 are MDHEN and SYDVKM. The V end was cut by 3 bases, the J end by 7 bases, with 10 bases between. CDR3 length equals 13 residues. The CDR3 nucleotides read TGTGCCAGCAGTTTGCAGGGGTTGAATGAGCAGTTCTTC. It is translated as CASSLQGLNEQFF.

The chain couples TRBV7-2 to TRBJ2-5; maybe TRBD2 (5 bases). Trimming shortened V by 2 bases and J by 4 bases, and 23 bases separated the two germline ends. Germline loops: CDR1 SGHTA, CDR2 FQGNSA. The CDR3 consists of 18 residues. As DNA, the CDR3 is TGTGCCAGCAGCTTAAGAGGGTTGGCGTTGGTTGTGGGAGAGACCCAGTACTTC. This codes for CASSLRGLALVVGETQYF.

The J gene is TRBJ1-3, the V gene TRBV5-6; D remains unclear. The CDR3 covers 13 residues. Trimming removed 5 bases at V and 2 bases at J, with 8 bases between. CDR1 and CDR2 (germline): SGHDT, YYEEEE. CDR3 residues: CASSSNPGNTIYF. The CDR3 nucleotides are TGTGCCAGCAGTTCTAATCCTGGAAACACCATATATTTT.

CDR3 nucleotides: TGTGCCAGCACCGTGGGTAGTAGCGGGGAAAATGAGCAGTTCTTC. This translates into CASTVGSSGENEQFF. This chain joins TRBV9 and TRBJ2-1; 8 bases fit TRBD2. This CDR3 is 15 amino acids long. Per the germline V gene, CDR1 is SGDLS and CDR2 is YYNGEE. The V segment lost 6 bases and the J segment 7 bases; nucleotides outside the gene matches: 12.

This rearrangement joins TRBV9 to TRBJ2-2; D is undetermined. This CDR3 contains 13 residues. The V gene's germline CDR1 is SGDLS and CDR2 YYNGEE. V lost 0 bases to trimming and J lost 1 base, with 1 base between them. CDR3 amino acids: CASSVENTGELFF. DNA of the CDR3: TGTGCCAGCAGCGTAGAGAACACCGGGGAGCTGTTTTTT.

V gene TRBV7-8 combines with J gene TRBJ2-7, with D possibly matching TRBD2 (6 bases). The ends were cut back, 5 bases at V and 0 bases at J, with 14 bases in the middle. Germline-derived CDR1 and CDR2 are SGHVS and FQNEAQ. This CDR3 is 15 amino acids long. CDR3 sequence reads: CASSPNPGGSYEQYF. CDR3 sequence (DNA): TGTGCCAGCAGCCCAAACCCCGGGGGCTCCTACGAGCAGTACTTC.

This clone was seen just once. The gene calls are TRBV18 and TRBJ2-3; D unresolved. The CDR3 loop spans 14 amino acids. CDR1 KGHSH and CDR2 LQKENI come from the germline V gene. Trimming took off 3 bases at V and 0 bases at J, with 7 bases between the two ends. This chain's CDR3 is CASSPPLSTDTQYF. Here the CDR3 DNA reads TGTGCCAGCTCACCTCCCCTTAGCACAGATACGCAGTATTTT.

The rearrangement joins TRBV23-1 to TRBJ2-7; 7 positions match TRBD1. TRBV23-1 is filed as an ORF, its function uncertain. The CDR3 extends over 21 amino acids. With 0 bases clipped from V and 3 bases from J, the junction kept 23 bases outside the gene matches. CDR3 nucleotides: TGCGCCAGCAGTCAATCGGGGGATAGGACGGGACAGACATGGGTGTTCTACGAGCAGTACTTC. Translation: CASSQSGDRTGQTWVFYEQYF.

J is TRBJ2-1 and V is TRBV9; the D is unclear. The V gene's germline CDR1 is SGDLS and CDR2 YYNGEE. CDR3 size: 13 residues. The V and J ends lost 4 bases and 8 bases respectively, with 13 bases between them. CDR3 in amino acids: CASSISPGYEQFF. CDR3 in DNA: TGTGCCAGCAGCATTTCTCCGGGTTATGAGCAGTTCTTC.

The CDR3 DNA reads TGTGCCAGCAGTTCCCCCTATAGCAATCAGCCCCAGCATTTT. It specifies CASSSPYSNQPQHF. The chain links TRBV28 to TRBJ1-5; no reliable D call. This CDR3 comprises 14 residues. V lost 4 bases and J lost 0, with 7 bases in between. Germline values: CDR1 MDHEN, CDR2 SYDVKM.

The chain employs TRBV19 and TRBJ2-1, with 16 bases identical to TRBD2. V lost 4 bases to trimming and J lost 6 bases; unmatched junction nucleotides: 9. Germline CDR1 reads LNHDA; CDR2 reads SQIVND (reference sequence). The CDR3 covers 18 residues. Here the CDR3 DNA reads TGTGCCAGTAGTAGAGACCCCGGGACTAGCGGGAGGGGCAATGAGCAGTTCTTC. Translated: CASSRDPGTSGRGNEQFF. Full variable domain (rest looked up from reference TRBV19 and TRBJ2-1): DGGITQSPKYLFRKEGQNVTLSCEQNLNHDAMYWYRQDPGQGLRLIYYSQIVNDFQKGDIAEGYSVSREKKESFPLTVTSAQKNPTAFYLCASSRDPGTSGRGNEQFFGPGTRLTVL.

V usage is TRBV7-6 and J usage is TRBJ1-1; 7 nucleotides agree with TRBD1. V lost 1 base to trimming and J lost 2 bases; unmatched junction nucleotides: 7. Germline assignment: CDR1 SGHVS and CDR2 FNYEAQ. The CDR3 has 16 residues. DNA for the CDR3: TGTGCCAGCAGCTTAGAGACCGGGACAGTAAACACTGAAGCTTTCTTT. Translating it yields CASSLETGTVNTEAFF.

The rearrangement links TRBV18 to TRBJ1-4; 8 bases match TRBD1. J was trimmed by 8 bases and V by 3 bases; bases with no gene match: 8. The CDR3 loop spans 15 amino acids. CDR1 KGHSH and CDR2 LQKENI come from the germline V gene. DNA for the CDR3: TGTGCCAGCTCACCTCAACAGGGGGAGAGAGAAAAACTGTTTTTT. Protein product: CASSPQQGEREKLFF.

This clone occurred a few times. This sequence joins TRBV27 and TRBJ1-1; weak D call: TRBD1 (6 bases). Trimming left V 6 bases short and J 8 bases short, with 22 bases between. This CDR3 region has 15 residues. Germline V gives CDR1 MNHEY, CDR2 SMNVEV (reference sequence). Here the CDR3 reads CASSPRGRAGAEAFF. DNA for the CDR3: TGTGCCAGCAGCCCGCGGGGCAGGGCAGGGGCAGAAGCTTTCTTT.

The V and J genes are TRBV7-2 and TRBJ1-2; 7 bases line up with TRBD1. With 4 bases clipped from V and 9 bases from J, the junction kept 11 bases outside the gene matches. The CDR3 contains 14 residues. Looked up from germline, CDR1 is SGHTA and CDR2 is FQGNSA. The CDR3 DNA follows: TGTGCCAGCAGCTCCGACAGGGCCGGCGGAAGCTACACCTTC. It specifies CASSSDRAGGSYTF.

This clone was counted only a few times. The chain uses TRBV6-1 and TRBJ1-5, with D perhaps matching TRBD1 (6 bases). The length of the CDR3 is 15 residues. Germline V CDR1 and CDR2: MNHNS, SASEGT. The ends were cut back, 5 bases at V and 0 bases at J, with 11 bases in the middle. Here the CDR3 reads CASSKTGLSNQPQHF. As DNA, the CDR3 is TGTGCCAGCAGTAAGACAGGACTTAGCAATCAGCCCCAGCATTTT.